This T cell receptor (beta chain) was captured in a study of blood T cell repertoires in COVID-19. Turning to the study itself: The study drew acute and convalescent COVID-19 samples from the United States, Italy and Spain. T cells, B-cell-depleted T cells, or PBMCs supplied cDNA or gDNA.

In the original processing: Researchers report that nucleated cell counts were estimated from reference gene primer amplification. Libraries were prepared by immunoSEQ multiplex PCR; TCRdb keeps only in-frame clonotypes and omits some of them. D and trimming come from the DNA, and the V and J calls and clone size come from that table. The table lists a few hundred thousand clones, over 75% of them singletons. This CDR3 comprises 12 residues. V gave up 8 bases and J gave up 1 base, with 8 bases separating them. Per germline, CDR1 MDHEN and CDR2 SYDVKM. The chain recombines TRBV28 with TRBJ1-2; TRBD1 is a possible D gene (5 bases). The sequencing sample was made of peripheral blood. The receptor was isolated from a woman in her fifties or sixties who had recovered from COVID-19. In nucleotides, the CDR3 is TGTGCCAGCGGCAGGGTTAACTATGGCTACACCTTC. It translates to CASGRVNYGYTF.